The 8 T cell receptor beta chains reported below all come from one sample, sequenced in a study of CD8+ T cells in alopecia areata. Following extraction, RNA underwent reverse transcription to cDNA, which served as the sequencing template. TCRdb keeps only in-frame clones here, not all; method: immunoSEQ multiplex PCR. The table has around 140,000 clones, approximately 49% seen once. The starting material was CD8+ T cells sorted from blood, obtained at week 0. The receptor set was obtained from a human donor with alopecia areata.

This clone was seen more than once but under ten times. The chain employs TRBV5-6 and TRBJ2-7; D perhaps matches TRBD2 (5 bases). V was shortened by 4 bases and J by 3 bases, with 14 bases between the two germline ends. CDR1 is SGHDT and CDR2 is YYEEEE in the germline V gene. This CDR3 is 14 amino acids long. The CDR3 protein is CASSLRDNLYEQYF. In nucleotides, the CDR3 is TGTGCCAGCAGCCTCCGGGATAACCTCTACGAGCAGTACTTC.

With regard to this clone: This same CDR3 is encoded by further DNA sequences in the sample. J is TRBJ2-7 and V is TRBV7-9; weak D call: TRBD1 (6 bases). This CDR3 region has 13 residues. Trimming pared 5 bases from V and 2 bases from J, leaving 10 bases between. Germline loops: CDR1 SEHNR, CDR2 FQNEAQ (reference sequence). The CDR3 DNA reads as TGTGCCAGCAGCCCCCGGACAGCCTACGAGCAGTACTTC. This codes for CASSPRTAYEQYF.

V gene TRBV27 combines with J gene TRBJ2-6, with 9 bases that match TRBD1. The germline CDR1 and CDR2 sequences are MNHEY and SMNVEV (reference sequence). Unmatched junction bases numbered 2, after V lost 4 bases and J lost 1 base. The CDR3 has 16 amino acids. As DNA, the CDR3 is TGTGCCAGCAGTTCAGGGACAGGGTCTGGGGCCAACGTCCTGACTTTC. It is translated as CASSSGTGSGANVLTF.

The rearrangement joins TRBV4-1 to TRBJ2-3; 8 bases fit TRBD2. This CDR3 region has 16 residues. Germline V gene data show CDR1 as MGHRA and CDR2 as YSYEKL. V lost 4 bases, J lost 0 bases, and 6 bases stayed unmatched. The CDR3 nucleotides are TGCGCCAGCAGCCTAAGACTAGCGCCGAGCACAGATACGCAGTATTTT. It specifies CASSLRLAPSTDTQYF.

The V call is TRBV2, the J call TRBJ1-2, with D possibly being TRBD1 (6 bases). Per the germline V gene, CDR1 is SNHLY and CDR2 is FYNNEI. V was pared by 3 bases and J by 5 bases, with 13 bases between. The CDR3 contains 14 residues. CDR3 sequence (DNA): TGTGCCAGCAGTGACGCGGGGGCGCATTATGGCTACACCTTC. Its translation: CASSDAGAHYGYTF.

In its sample, this clone was seen a few times. This chain uses TRBV30 with TRBJ2-7, with D perhaps matching TRBD1 (6 bases). The CDR3 loop spans 14 amino acids. From germline, CDR1 is GTSNPN and CDR2 SVGIG (reference sequence). Deletions cut 4 bases from V and 3 bases from J, with 16 bases between. The CDR3 nucleotides read TGTGCCTGGACCGGACAGCCCCAAGGCTACGAGCAGTACTTC. Its translation is CAWTGQPQGYEQYF.

This clone appeared a few times. This chain uses TRBV30 with TRBJ2-7, with no clear D. Germline CDR1 and CDR2: GTSNPN and SVGIG (reference sequence). V was trimmed by 3 bases and J by 2 bases, leaving 11 bases between them. CDR3 size: 13 residues. CDR3 coding DNA: TGTGCCTGGAGCGGCCAGCGACCCTACGAGCAGTACTTC. Its protein is CAWSGQRPYEQYF.

The chain has TRBV4-3 and TRBJ1-5, with D hard to call. CDR1 is LGHNA, CDR2 YSLEER, per germline. The CDR3 sequence is 13 residues long. Trimming removed 0 bases from V and 6 bases from J, with 6 bases in between. In DNA form, the CDR3 reads TGCGCCAGCAGCCAAGAGGGGTCTCAGCCCCAGCATTTT. It is translated as CASSQEGSQPQHF.